This record concerns one T cell receptor beta chain sequence. This sample was taken from a study of cytomegalovirus exposure and HLA in healthy donors. The V and J ends lost 1 base and 7 bases, in that order; junction bases with no gene match: 8. This CDR3 has 15 amino acids. Germline V gene lookup returns CDR1 MGHDK and CDR2 SYGVNS. This PCR relied on a set of 60 Vbeta primers and 13 Jbeta primers. The data were produced by immunoSEQ multiplex PCR, yet TCRdb's version contains in-frame clones alone and is incomplete. This table holds about 99,000 clones, 75% to 85% found once. The receptor comes from a male donor in good health and CMV-seropositive. The chain joins TRBV25-1 to TRBJ2-7; TRBD1 agrees at 9 bases. The sequenced sample consisted of PBMCs. The CDR3 here is CASSEWGQGMKEQYF. CDR3 bases: TGTGCCAGCAGTGAATGGGGACAGGGAATGAAGGAGCAGTACTTC.